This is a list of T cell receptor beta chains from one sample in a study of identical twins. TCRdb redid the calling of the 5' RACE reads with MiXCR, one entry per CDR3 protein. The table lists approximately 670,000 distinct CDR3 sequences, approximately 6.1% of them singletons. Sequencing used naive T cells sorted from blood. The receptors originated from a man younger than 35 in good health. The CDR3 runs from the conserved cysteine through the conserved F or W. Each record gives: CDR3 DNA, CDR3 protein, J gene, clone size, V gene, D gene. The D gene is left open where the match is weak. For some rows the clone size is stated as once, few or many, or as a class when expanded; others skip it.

CDR3 DNA: TGTGCCACCAGCGAGACTTGGGGGGGAAGTGAAAAACTGTTTTTT
CDR3 protein: CATSETWGGSEKLFF
J gene: TRBJ1-4
clone size: many
V gene: TRBV15
D gene: NA

CDR3 DNA: TGCGCCAGCAGCTTGAGGCAGGAAGGATGGTGGTTCTTC
CDR3 protein: CASSLRQEGWWFF
J gene: TRBJ2-1
clone size: many
V gene: TRBV5-1
D gene: NA

CDR3 DNA: TGTGCCAGCAGCTCCGCCACTAGCGGGAGCTCCTACAATGAGCAGTTCTTC
CDR3 protein: CASSSATSGSSYNEQFF
J gene: TRBJ2-1
clone size: many
V gene: TRBV7-2
D gene: TRBD2

CDR3 DNA: TGCAGTGCCGCTCAGTTAGATACGCAGTATTTT
CDR3 protein: CSAAQLDTQYF
J gene: TRBJ2-3
clone size: NA
V gene: TRBV20-1
D gene: NA

CDR3 DNA: TGCGCCAGCAGCGCGGGACAGGAGAATCAGCCCCAGCATTTT
CDR3 protein: CASSAGQENQPQHF
J gene: TRBJ1-5
clone size: NA
V gene: TRBV10-2
D gene: TRBD1

CDR3 DNA: TGCGCCAGCAGCCAATTCTCCGGGCTGGAAGAGCAGTACTTC
CDR3 protein: CASSQFSGLEEQYF
J gene: TRBJ2-7
clone size: few
V gene: TRBV4-3
D gene: NA

CDR3 DNA: TGTGCCAGCAGTGTGACCCACGGGACAGGCAATCAGCCCCAGCATTTT
CDR3 protein: CASSVTHGTGNQPQHF
J gene: TRBJ1-5
clone size: many
V gene: TRBV12-3/TRBV12-4
D gene: TRBD1

CDR3 DNA: TGTGCCAGCAGCTTAAGTTCGGATACGCAGTATTTT
CDR3 protein: CASSLSSDTQYF
J gene: TRBJ2-3
clone size: many
V gene: TRBV7-2
D gene: NA

CDR3 DNA: TGTGCCAGCAGTTTATATGACTCCTACGAGCAGTACTTC
CDR3 protein: CASSLYDSYEQYF
J gene: TRBJ2-7
clone size: few
V gene: TRBV27
D gene: NA

CDR3 DNA: TGTGCCAGCAGCTCACCTTATATCAGCGAGCAGTACTTC
CDR3 protein: CASSSPYISEQYF
J gene: TRBJ2-7
clone size: NA
V gene: TRBV7-9
D gene: NA

CDR3 DNA: TGTGCCAGCAGCCACAGATACCCCTACAATGAGCAGTTCTTC
CDR3 protein: CASSHRYPYNEQFF
J gene: TRBJ2-1
clone size: many
V gene: TRBV25-1
D gene: NA

CDR3 DNA: TGTGCCAGCAGTTTGATCGGAGCCCCAGATACGCAGTATTTT
CDR3 protein: CASSLIGAPDTQYF
J gene: TRBJ2-3
clone size: NA
V gene: TRBV27
D gene: NA